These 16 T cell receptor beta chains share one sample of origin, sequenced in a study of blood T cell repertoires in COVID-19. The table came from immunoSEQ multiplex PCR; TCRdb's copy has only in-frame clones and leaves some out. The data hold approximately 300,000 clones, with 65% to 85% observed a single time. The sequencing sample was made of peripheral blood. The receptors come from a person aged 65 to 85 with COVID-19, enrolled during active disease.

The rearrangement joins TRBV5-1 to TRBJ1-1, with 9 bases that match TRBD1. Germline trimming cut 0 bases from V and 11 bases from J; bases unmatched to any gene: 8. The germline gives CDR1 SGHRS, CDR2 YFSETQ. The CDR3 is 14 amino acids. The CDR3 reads CASSLERQGVGAFF. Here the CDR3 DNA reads TGCGCCAGCAGCTTGGAGAGACAGGGGGTAGGCGCTTTCTTT.

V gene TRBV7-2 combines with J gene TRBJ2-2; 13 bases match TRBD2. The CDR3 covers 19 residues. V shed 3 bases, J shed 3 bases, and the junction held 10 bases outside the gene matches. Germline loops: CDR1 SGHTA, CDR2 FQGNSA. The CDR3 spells CASSFRLAGGFGDTGELFF. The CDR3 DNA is TGTGCCAGCAGCTTCCGACTAGCGGGGGGCTTCGGCGACACCGGGGAGCTGTTTTTT.

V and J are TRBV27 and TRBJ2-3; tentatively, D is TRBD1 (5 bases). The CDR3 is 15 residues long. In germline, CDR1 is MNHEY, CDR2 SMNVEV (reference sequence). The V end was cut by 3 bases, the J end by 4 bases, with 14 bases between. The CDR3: CASSFRSLGADTQYF. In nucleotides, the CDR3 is TGTGCCAGCAGTTTTAGGTCTCTAGGGGCAGATACGCAGTATTTT.

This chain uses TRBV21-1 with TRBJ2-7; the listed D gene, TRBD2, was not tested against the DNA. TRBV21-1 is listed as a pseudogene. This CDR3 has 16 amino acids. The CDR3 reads CASSNILRTMHYEQYF. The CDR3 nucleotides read TGTGCCAGCAGCAATATTCTGAGGACTATGCACTACGAGCAGTACTTC.

Here the CDR3 DNA reads TGCAGCCTGTCACAGGGCGGAAACACTGAAGCTTTCTTT. The encoded protein is CSLSQGGNTEAFF. The chain is built from TRBV29-1 and TRBJ1-1; TRBD1 is a possible D gene (6 bases). CDR3 length: 13 amino acids. Germline V gene sequence: CDR1 SQVTM, CDR2 ANQGSEA. The V and J ends lost 8 bases and 2 bases respectively, with 15 bases between them.

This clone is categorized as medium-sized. CDR3 sequence reads: CASSGQGVINEQFF. The CDR3 DNA is TGTGCCAGCAGCGGGCAGGGGGTCATCAATGAGCAGTTCTTC. V usage is TRBV14 and J usage is TRBJ2-1; TRBD1 matches 7 bases. V shed 5 bases, J shed 6 bases, and the junction held 7 bases outside the gene matches. Germline V gene data show CDR1 as SGHDN and CDR2 as FVKESK. CDR3 length: 14 amino acids.

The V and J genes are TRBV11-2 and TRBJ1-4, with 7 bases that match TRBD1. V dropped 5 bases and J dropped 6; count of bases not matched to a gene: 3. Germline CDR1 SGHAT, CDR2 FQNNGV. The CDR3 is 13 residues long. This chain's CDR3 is CASSRDRDEKLFF. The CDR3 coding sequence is TGTGCCAGCAGCCGCGACAGGGATGAAAAACTGTTTTTT. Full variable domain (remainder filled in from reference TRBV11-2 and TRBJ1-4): EAGVAQSPRYKIIEKRQSVAFWCNPISGHATLYWYQQILGQGPKLLIQFQNNGVVDDSQLPKDRFSAERLKGVDSTLKIQPAKLEDSAVYLCASSRDRDEKLFFGSGTQLSVL.

The CDR3 protein is CASSQDYQGTEAFF. For the CDR3, the DNA is TGCGCCAGCAGCCAAGATTATCAGGGGACTGAAGCTTTCTTT. V and J are TRBV4-3 and TRBJ1-1; a weak D match, TRBD1 (6 bases). CDR3 length equals 14 residues. V was cut by 0 bases and J by 5 bases, with 10 bases left in between. Germline values: CDR1 LGHNA, CDR2 YSLEER.

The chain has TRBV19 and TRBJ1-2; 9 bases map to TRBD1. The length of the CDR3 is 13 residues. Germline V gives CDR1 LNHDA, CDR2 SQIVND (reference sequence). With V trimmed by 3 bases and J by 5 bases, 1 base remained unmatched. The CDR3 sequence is CASSIDRGYGYTF. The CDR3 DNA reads TGTGCCAGTAGTATCGACAGGGGGTATGGCTACACCTTC. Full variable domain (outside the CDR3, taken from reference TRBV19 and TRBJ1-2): DGGITQSPKYLFRKEGQNVTLSCEQNLNHDAMYWYRQDPGQGLRLIYYSQIVNDFQKGDIAEGYSVSREKKESFPLTVTSAQKNPTAFYLCASSIDRGYGYTFGSGTRLTVV.

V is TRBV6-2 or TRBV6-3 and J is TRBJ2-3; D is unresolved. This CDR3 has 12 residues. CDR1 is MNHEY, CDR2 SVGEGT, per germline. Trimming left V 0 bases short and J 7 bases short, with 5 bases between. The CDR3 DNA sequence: TGTGCCAGCAGTTACTCTCGTAATACGCAGTATTTT. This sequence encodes CASSYSRNTQYF.

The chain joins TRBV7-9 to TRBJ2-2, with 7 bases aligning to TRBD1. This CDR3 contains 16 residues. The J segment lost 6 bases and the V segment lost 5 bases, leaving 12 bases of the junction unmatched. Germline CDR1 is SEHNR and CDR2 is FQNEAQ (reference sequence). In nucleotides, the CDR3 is TGTGCCAGCAGCCTGTCTTTAACGGACAGGCCCGGGGAGCTGTTTTTT. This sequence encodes CASSLSLTDRPGELFF.

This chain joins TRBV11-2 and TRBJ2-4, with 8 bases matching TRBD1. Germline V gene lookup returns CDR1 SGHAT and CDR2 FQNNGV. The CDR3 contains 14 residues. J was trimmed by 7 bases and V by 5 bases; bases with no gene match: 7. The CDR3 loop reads CASSTGTGGNIQYF. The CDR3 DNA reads TGTGCCAGCAGCACCGGGACAGGCGGGAACATTCAGTACTTC. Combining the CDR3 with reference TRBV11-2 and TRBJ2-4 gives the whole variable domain EAGVAQSPRYKIIEKRQSVAFWCNPISGHATLYWYQQILGQGPKLLIQFQNNGVVDDSQLPKDRFSAERLKGVDSTLKIQPAKLEDSAVYLCASSTGTGGNIQYFGAGTRLSVL.

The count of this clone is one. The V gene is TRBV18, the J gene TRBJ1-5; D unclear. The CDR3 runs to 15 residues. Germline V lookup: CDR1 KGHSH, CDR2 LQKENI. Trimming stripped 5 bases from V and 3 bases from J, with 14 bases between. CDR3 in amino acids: CASSSTNGFNQPQHF. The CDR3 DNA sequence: TGTGCCAGCTCATCCACTAATGGATTCAATCAGCCCCAGCATTTT.

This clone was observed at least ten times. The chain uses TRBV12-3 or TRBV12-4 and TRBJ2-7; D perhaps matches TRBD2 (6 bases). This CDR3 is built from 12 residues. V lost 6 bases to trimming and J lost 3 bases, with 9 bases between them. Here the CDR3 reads CASSAGNYEQYF. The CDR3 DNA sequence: TGTGCCAGCAGCGCGGGGAACTACGAGCAGTACTTC.

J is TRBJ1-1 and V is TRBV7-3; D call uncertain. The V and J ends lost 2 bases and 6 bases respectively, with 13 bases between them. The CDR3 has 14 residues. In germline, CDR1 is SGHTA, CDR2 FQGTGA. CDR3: CASSLAGWTPEAFF. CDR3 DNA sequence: TGTGCCAGCAGCTTAGCGGGCTGGACTCCTGAAGCTTTCTTT.

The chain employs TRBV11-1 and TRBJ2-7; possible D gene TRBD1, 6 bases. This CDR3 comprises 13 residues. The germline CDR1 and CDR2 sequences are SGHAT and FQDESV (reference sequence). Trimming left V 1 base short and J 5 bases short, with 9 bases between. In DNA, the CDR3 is TGTGCCAGCAGCTTAGATAGGACAGACGAGCAGTACTTC. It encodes CASSLDRTDEQYF.